The rows below give T cell receptor beta chains drawn from one sample of a study of cytomegalovirus exposure and HLA in healthy donors. Data came from immunoSEQ multiplex PCR; TCRdb stores just in-frame clones and leaves some out. This sample carries about 260,000 clones, roughly 91% of them seen once, and the ten largest clones take 3% to 3.5%. The specimen sequenced was PBMCs. Source of these receptors: a woman under 40 in good health and CMV-seronegative. The CDR3 runs from the conserved cysteine through the conserved F or W. D genes are given only for firm matches. Rows give clone size only sometimes, using once, few, many, or a class for an expanded clone.

v_gene: TRBV4-3
j_gene: TRBJ2-3
d_gene: TRBD2
abundance: .
CDR3nt: TGCGCCAGCAGCCGCCAACTAGCGGGAGACACAGATACGCAGTATTTT
CDR3aa: CASSRQLAGDTDTQYF

v_gene: TRBV5-6
j_gene: TRBJ2-2
d_gene: .
abundance: .
CDR3nt: TGTGCCAGCAGCTGGGACACCCAGACCGGGGAGCTGTTTTTT
CDR3aa: CASSWDTQTGELFF

v_gene: TRBV28
j_gene: TRBJ2-6
d_gene: .
abundance: .
CDR3nt: TGTGCCAGGGAAAGCCTCGGGGCCAACGTCCTGACTTTC
CDR3aa: CARESLGANVLTF

v_gene: TRBV5-1
j_gene: TRBJ1-2
d_gene: .
abundance: .
CDR3nt: TGCGCCAGCAGCCGTGGTGGGGTTGACTATGGCTACACCTTC
CDR3aa: CASSRGGVDYGYTF

v_gene: TRBV29-1
j_gene: TRBJ2-7
d_gene: .
abundance: .
CDR3nt: TGCAGCGTCCTGAGTACCGATTACGAGCAGTACTTC
CDR3aa: CSVLSTDYEQYF

v_gene: TRBV2
j_gene: TRBJ2-2
d_gene: .
abundance: few
CDR3nt: TGTGCCAGCAGTGAACTAGCCTTGAACACCGGGGAGCTGTTTTTT
CDR3aa: CASSELALNTGELFF

v_gene: TRBV7-8
j_gene: TRBJ2-1
d_gene: .
abundance: once
CDR3nt: TGTGCCAGCAGCTTAAGAGCCCGAGACAGGGGAAAACTAGCGGGTTACAATGAGCAGTTCTTC
CDR3aa: CASSLRARDRGKLAGYNEQFF

v_gene: TRBV28
j_gene: TRBJ2-1
d_gene: .
abundance: .
CDR3nt: TGTGCCAGCAGTACGGGAAGTGAGCAGTTCTTC
CDR3aa: CASSTGSEQFF

v_gene: TRBV28
j_gene: TRBJ1-5
d_gene: .
abundance: .
CDR3nt: TGTGCCAGCAGCCCCGGACAGCTGTTGTATCAGCCCCAGCATTTT
CDR3aa: CASSPGQLLYQPQHF

v_gene: TRBV6-5
j_gene: TRBJ2-5
d_gene: .
abundance: few
CDR3nt: TGTGCCAGCACCCCACCTAGGCCTTCAGAGACCCAGTACTTC
CDR3aa: CASTPPRPSETQYF

v_gene: TRBV27
j_gene: TRBJ2-5
d_gene: .
abundance: .
CDR3nt: TGTGCCAGCAGTACCGGGGCAATTGAAGAGACCCAGTACTTC
CDR3aa: CASSTGAIEETQYF

v_gene: TRBV7-2
j_gene: TRBJ2-2
d_gene: TRBD1
abundance: .
CDR3nt: TGTGCCAGCAGACGGACCGGGACAGGGTCGGCCGGGGAGCTGTTTTTT
CDR3aa: CASRRTGTGSAGELFF

v_gene: TRBV4-1
j_gene: TRBJ2-2
d_gene: TRBD1
abundance: .
CDR3nt: TGCGCCAGCAGCCAAGAGGAACAGGGGTTTCGGGAGCTGTTTTTT
CDR3aa: CASSQEEQGFRELFF

v_gene: TRBV4-1
j_gene: TRBJ1-4
d_gene: .
abundance: once
CDR3nt: TGCGCCAGCAGCCAAGTGTTGGGGGTAACTAATGAAAAACTGTTTTTT
CDR3aa: CASSQVLGVTNEKLFF

v_gene: TRBV5-1
j_gene: TRBJ1-2
d_gene: .
abundance: .
CDR3nt: TGCGCCAGCAGCCACGACAGGACTTTCTATGGCTACACCTTC
CDR3aa: CASSHDRTFYGYTF

v_gene: TRBV5-6
j_gene: TRBJ1-1
d_gene: TRBD1
abundance: few
CDR3nt: TGTGCCAGCAGCTGGGAATCACAGGGGATCCCTGAAGCTTTCTTT
CDR3aa: CASSWESQGIPEAFF

v_gene: TRBV7-9
j_gene: TRBJ2-7
d_gene: .
abundance: .
CDR3nt: TGTGCCAGCAGCTTTAACCCGCAAGGTCCCCTCCACGAGCAGTACTTC
CDR3aa: CASSFNPQGPLHEQYF

v_gene: TRBV7-9
j_gene: TRBJ2-2
d_gene: TRBD1
abundance: .
CDR3nt: TGTGCCAGCAGTAGGGGACAGGTGAACACCGGGGAGCTGTTTTTT
CDR3aa: CASSRGQVNTGELFF

v_gene: TRBV5-1
j_gene: TRBJ2-1
d_gene: .
abundance: .
CDR3nt: TGCGCCAGCAGCTTGGGGGGGATCCCCTCCAATGAGCAGTTCTTC
CDR3aa: CASSLGGIPSNEQFF

v_gene: TRBV11-3
j_gene: TRBJ2-3
d_gene: TRBD2
abundance: .
CDR3nt: TGTGCCAGCAGTCAGCGGGAGAGGGTGGATACGCAGTATTTT
CDR3aa: CASSQRERVDTQYF

v_gene: TRBV7-3
j_gene: TRBJ2-5
d_gene: TRBD1
abundance: once
CDR3nt: TGTGCCAGCAGCCCCGGGACAGGGGACTTTCAAGAGACCCAGTACTTC
CDR3aa: CASSPGTGDFQETQYF

v_gene: TRBV28
j_gene: TRBJ2-1
d_gene: TRBD2
abundance: .
CDR3nt: TGTGCCAGCAGTTTAGCTAGCGGGAGGGCAAATGAGCAGTTCTTC
CDR3aa: CASSLASGRANEQFF

v_gene: TRBV4-3
j_gene: TRBJ2-2
d_gene: .
abundance: .
CDR3nt: TGCGCCAGCAGCCAGGGAGATTACACCGGGGAGCTGTTTTTT
CDR3aa: CASSQGDYTGELFF

v_gene: TRBV6-6
j_gene: TRBJ1-1
d_gene: .
abundance: once
CDR3nt: TGTGCCAGCAGCTACGGGCAGGATCCGCGTGCTTTCTTT
CDR3aa: CASSYGQDPRAFF

v_gene: TRBV7-6
j_gene: TRBJ2-7
d_gene: .
abundance: .
CDR3nt: TGTGCCAGCAGCTTATGGGGAACTAGCTCCTACGAGCAGTACTTC
CDR3aa: CASSLWGTSSYEQYF

v_gene: TRBV4-1
j_gene: TRBJ2-7
d_gene: TRBD1
abundance: .
CDR3nt: TGCGCCAGCAGCCAGGGGACAGGCTACGAGCAGTACTTC
CDR3aa: CASSQGTGYEQYF

v_gene: TRBV18
j_gene: TRBJ2-5
d_gene: .
abundance: .
CDR3nt: TGTGCCAGCTCACTAAGCACTAAACTAGAGACCCAGTACTTC
CDR3aa: CASSLSTKLETQYF

v_gene: TRBV7-9
j_gene: TRBJ2-1
d_gene: .
abundance: .
CDR3nt: TGTGCCAGCAGCCCGGACACCAATAATGAGCAGTTCTTC
CDR3aa: CASSPDTNNEQFF

v_gene: TRBV13
j_gene: TRBJ1-1
d_gene: TRBD1
abundance: .
CDR3nt: TGTGCCAGCAGCTCCCCCGACAGGGGAAACACTGAAGCTTTCTTT
CDR3aa: CASSSPDRGNTEAFF

v_gene: TRBV11-3
j_gene: TRBJ2-1
d_gene: .
abundance: .
CDR3nt: TGTGCCAGCAGCTTCGGAGGCCTATTTCTAGCGGAGGGGGATGAGCAGTTCTTC
CDR3aa: CASSFGGLFLAEGDEQFF

v_gene: TRBV7-9
j_gene: TRBJ2-7
d_gene: .
abundance: once
CDR3nt: TGTGCCAGCAGCTCACAGGGAAACTCCTACGAGCAGTACTTC
CDR3aa: CASSSQGNSYEQYF

v_gene: TRBV7-6
j_gene: TRBJ1-5
d_gene: TRBD1
abundance: .
CDR3nt: TGTGCCAGCAGCCTTGGACAGGCGGGCCAGCCCCAGCATTTT
CDR3aa: CASSLGQAGQPQHF

v_gene: TRBV5-1
j_gene: TRBJ2-7
d_gene: .
abundance: .
CDR3nt: TGCGCCAGCAGCTTGGGTAGGGACTACGAGCAGTACTTC
CDR3aa: CASSLGRDYEQYF

v_gene: TRBV6-5
j_gene: TRBJ2-1
d_gene: TRBD2
abundance: .
CDR3nt: TGTGCCAGCAAGGGTAGCGGGAGAGGAAATGAGCAGTTCTTC
CDR3aa: CASKGSGRGNEQFF

v_gene: TRBV4-2
j_gene: TRBJ1-4
d_gene: .
abundance: .
CDR3nt: TGTGCCAGCAGCCAAGATCTCTCGGGGTCGGTTTGGGAAAAACTGTTTTTT
CDR3aa: CASSQDLSGSVWEKLFF

v_gene: TRBV2
j_gene: TRBJ2-7
d_gene: TRBD1
abundance: once
CDR3nt: TGTGCCAGCAGGGGACAGACAGGGGACTACGAGCAGTACTTC
CDR3aa: CASRGQTGDYEQYF

v_gene: TRBV7-6
j_gene: TRBJ1-1
d_gene: .
abundance: .
CDR3nt: TGTGCCAGCAGCTTGCGGGCAGGGAGAATTATGAACACTGAAGCTTTCTTT
CDR3aa: CASSLRAGRIMNTEAFF

v_gene: TRBV18
j_gene: TRBJ2-7
d_gene: TRBD1
abundance: .
CDR3nt: TGTGCCAGCTCAGGGACAGGGGTAGTTCCCTACGAGCAGTACTTC
CDR3aa: CASSGTGVVPYEQYF

v_gene: TRBV7-3
j_gene: TRBJ2-1
d_gene: TRBD1
abundance: .
CDR3nt: TGTGCCAGCAGCCCCCGGGACAGGGGGCGTTACAATGAGCAGTTCTTC
CDR3aa: CASSPRDRGRYNEQFF

v_gene: TRBV6-6
j_gene: TRBJ2-5
d_gene: .
abundance: .
CDR3nt: TGTGCCAGCAGTTACTCTACAAAAGAGACCCAGTACTTC
CDR3aa: CASSYSTKETQYF

v_gene: TRBV6-1
j_gene: TRBJ2-1
d_gene: .
abundance: many
CDR3nt: TGTGCCAGCAGTGAATCTTCGTATGAGCAGTTCTTC
CDR3aa: CASSESSYEQFF

v_gene: TRBV29-1
j_gene: TRBJ2-7
d_gene: TRBD2
abundance: .
CDR3nt: TGCAGCGTTGCTGGGACTAGCGGGAGGATCACCTACGAGCAGTACTTC
CDR3aa: CSVAGTSGRITYEQYF